The rows below give T cell receptor beta chains drawn from one sample of a study of blood T cells in healthy people across ages. TCRdb recomputed calls from the 5' RACE reads with MiXCR, one row per CDR3 protein. The sample consists of hundreds of thousands of distinct CDR3 sequences, around 43% of them appearing once. Source material: blood. These receptors were obtained from a man in his sixties in good health. Both conserved end residues are part of each CDR3. Fields, in order: V gene, D gene, clone size, J gene, CDR3 protein, CDR3 DNA. A D gene is named only where the DNA matches it firmly. Some rows mark clone size as missing; the rest say once, few, many or name a class of expanded clone.

v_call: TRBV6-6; d_call: -; clone_size: -; j_call: TRBJ2-1; cdr3_aa: CASSYSREGPHEQFF; cdr3_nt: TGTGCCAGCAGTTACTCCCGCGAGGGCCCCCATGAGCAGTTCTTC
v_call: TRBV29-1; d_call: TRBD2; clone_size: few; j_call: TRBJ2-5; cdr3_aa: CSVGDLAVGNEQYF; cdr3_nt: TGCAGCGTGGGTGATCTAGCGGTGGGGAATGAGCAGTACTTC
v_call: TRBV20-1; d_call: -; clone_size: once; j_call: TRBJ1-2; cdr3_aa: CSARDAQTSNYGYTF; cdr3_nt: TGCAGTGCTAGAGATGCACAGACTTCTAACTACGGCTACACCTTC
v_call: TRBV20-1; d_call: TRBD2; clone_size: few; j_call: TRBJ2-3; cdr3_aa: CSAPRLAGRTDTQYF; cdr3_nt: TGCAGTGCTCCCCGACTAGCGGGGCGCACAGATACGCAGTATTTT
v_call: TRBV4-1; d_call: -; clone_size: many; j_call: TRBJ2-1; cdr3_aa: CASSQGGGYNEQFF; cdr3_nt: TGTGCCAGCAGCCAAGGTGGGGGGTACAATGAGCAGTTCTTC
v_call: TRBV7-2; d_call: -; clone_size: -; j_call: TRBJ2-5; cdr3_aa: CASSPLGGGSKETQYF; cdr3_nt: TGTGCCAGCAGCCCCCTGGGTGGGGGGAGTAAAGAGACCCAGTACTTC
v_call: TRBV20-1; d_call: TRBD2; clone_size: few; j_call: TRBJ2-7; cdr3_aa: CSASRTSGGPYEQYF; cdr3_nt: TGCAGTGCTAGCCGGACTAGCGGGGGGCCCTACGAGCAGTACTTC
v_call: TRBV11-3; d_call: -; clone_size: -; j_call: TRBJ2-1; cdr3_aa: CASTAPRAYNEQFF; cdr3_nt: TGTGCCAGCACCGCACCCCGGGCGTACAATGAGCAGTTCTTC
v_call: TRBV6-6; d_call: TRBD2; clone_size: -; j_call: TRBJ2-3; cdr3_aa: CASSPRLAGLPDTQYF; cdr3_nt: TGTGCCAGCAGTCCGAGACTAGCGGGGCTTCCAGATACGCAGTATTTT
v_call: TRBV12-3/TRBV12-4; d_call: -; clone_size: few; j_call: TRBJ1-5; cdr3_aa: CASSSTGSGNQPQHF; cdr3_nt: TGTGCCAGCAGCTCAACAGGGTCGGGCAATCAGCCCCAGCATTTT
v_call: TRBV12-3/TRBV12-4; d_call: TRBD1; clone_size: -; j_call: TRBJ1-4; cdr3_aa: CASRLGDRDNEKLFF; cdr3_nt: TGTGCCAGCAGGCTGGGGGACAGAGATAATGAAAAACTGTTTTTT
v_call: TRBV7-9; d_call: -; clone_size: -; j_call: TRBJ1-4; cdr3_aa: CASSLAPARHNEKLFF; cdr3_nt: TGTGCCAGCAGCTTAGCGCCTGCGCGGCATAATGAAAAACTGTTTTTT
v_call: TRBV5-1; d_call: -; clone_size: -; j_call: TRBJ2-2; cdr3_aa: CASSFYRQRDTGELFF; cdr3_nt: TGCGCCAGCAGCTTTTATCGGCAGAGGGACACCGGGGAGCTGTTTTTT
v_call: TRBV7-3; d_call: -; clone_size: -; j_call: TRBJ2-7; cdr3_aa: CARAVPYEQYF; cdr3_nt: TGTGCCAGAGCAGTCCCCTACGAGCAGTACTTC
v_call: TRBV11-1; d_call: TRBD2; clone_size: many; j_call: TRBJ2-5; cdr3_aa: CASSLRLAGATQYF; cdr3_nt: TGTGCCAGCAGCTTAAGGCTAGCGGGGGCGACCCAGTACTTC
v_call: TRBV24-1; d_call: -; clone_size: -; j_call: TRBJ2-5; cdr3_aa: CATSDSIRGRHGTQYF; cdr3_nt: TGTGCCACCAGTGATTCAATTAGGGGGAGGCATGGGACCCAGTACTTC
v_call: TRBV6-1; d_call: -; clone_size: few; j_call: TRBJ2-4; cdr3_aa: CASNTAAWNIQYF; cdr3_nt: TGTGCCAGCAACACCGCGGCTTGGAACATTCAGTACTTC
v_call: TRBV7-2; d_call: -; clone_size: few; j_call: TRBJ2-7; cdr3_aa: CASSAQPYEQYF; cdr3_nt: TGTGCCAGCAGCGCTCAACCCTACGAGCAGTACTTC
v_call: TRBV7-2; d_call: TRBD1; clone_size: once; j_call: TRBJ1-2; cdr3_aa: CASSLTPGQGAKGYTF; cdr3_nt: TGTGCCAGCAGCCTTACCCCGGGACAGGGGGCGAAGGGCTACACCTTC
v_call: TRBV5-1; d_call: -; clone_size: -; j_call: TRBJ2-7; cdr3_aa: CASSRLSGIHEQYF; cdr3_nt: TGCGCCAGCAGCCGATTGTCAGGGATCCACGAGCAGTACTTC
v_call: TRBV20-1; d_call: -; clone_size: -; j_call: TRBJ1-5; cdr3_aa: CSVGIGGNQPQHF; cdr3_nt: TGCAGTGTGGGGATCGGGGGCAATCAGCCCCAGCATTTT
v_call: TRBV3-1; d_call: -; clone_size: -; j_call: TRBJ1-5; cdr3_aa: CASSQGLTAGSEPQHF; cdr3_nt: TGTGCCAGCAGCCAAGGCCTGACAGCAGGGTCAGAGCCCCAGCATTTT
v_call: TRBV20-1; d_call: -; clone_size: -; j_call: TRBJ2-5; cdr3_aa: CSAQRKPGLAGNEQYF; cdr3_nt: TGCAGTGCCCAACGCAAGCCCGGGCTAGCCGGCAATGAGCAGTACTTC
v_call: TRBV25-1; d_call: -; clone_size: -; j_call: TRBJ1-2; cdr3_aa: CASSEWGLGYTF; cdr3_nt: TGTGCCAGCAGTGAATGGGGGCTTGGCTACACCTTC
v_call: TRBV7-9; d_call: TRBD2; clone_size: -; j_call: TRBJ2-7; cdr3_aa: CASSFGGDREQYF; cdr3_nt: TGTGCCAGCAGCTTCGGGGGGGACCGCGAGCAGTACTTC
v_call: TRBV7-2; d_call: TRBD1; clone_size: -; j_call: TRBJ1-4; cdr3_aa: CASSTTRQGSNEKLFF; cdr3_nt: TGTGCCAGCAGCACTACCCGACAGGGGAGTAATGAAAAACTGTTTTTT
v_call: TRBV3-1; d_call: TRBD1; clone_size: -; j_call: TRBJ1-1; cdr3_aa: CASSLGTGDMNTEAFF; cdr3_nt: TGTGCCAGCAGCCTTGGGACAGGGGACATGAACACTGAAGCTTTCTTT
v_call: TRBV7-2; d_call: -; clone_size: -; j_call: TRBJ2-1; cdr3_aa: CASSSRQTYNEQFF; cdr3_nt: TGTGCCAGCAGCTCACGACAGACATACAATGAGCAGTTCTTC
v_call: TRBV4-1; d_call: TRBD2; clone_size: -; j_call: TRBJ2-1; cdr3_aa: CASSQGMGSLAGANEQFF; cdr3_nt: TGCGCCAGCAGCCAAGGGATGGGGTCACTAGCGGGGGCCAATGAGCAGTTCTTC